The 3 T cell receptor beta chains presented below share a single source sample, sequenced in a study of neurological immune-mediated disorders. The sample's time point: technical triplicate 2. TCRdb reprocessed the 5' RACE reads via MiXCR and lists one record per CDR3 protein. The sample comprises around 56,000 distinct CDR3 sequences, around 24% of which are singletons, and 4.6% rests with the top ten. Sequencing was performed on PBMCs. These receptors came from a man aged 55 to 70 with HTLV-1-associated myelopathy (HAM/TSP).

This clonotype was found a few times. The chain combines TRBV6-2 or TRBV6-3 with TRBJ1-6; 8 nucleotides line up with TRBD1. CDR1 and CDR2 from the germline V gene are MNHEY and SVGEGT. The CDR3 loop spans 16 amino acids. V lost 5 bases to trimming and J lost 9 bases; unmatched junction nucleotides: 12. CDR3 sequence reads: CASSTDRGLPSSPLHF. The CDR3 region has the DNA TGTGCCAGCAGTACCGACAGGGGCCTACCATCTTCACCCCTCCACTTT.

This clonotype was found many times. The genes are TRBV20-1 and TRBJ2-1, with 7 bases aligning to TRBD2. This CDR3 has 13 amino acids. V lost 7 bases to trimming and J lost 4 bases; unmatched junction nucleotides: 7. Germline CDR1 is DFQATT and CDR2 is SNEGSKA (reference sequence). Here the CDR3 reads CSVMASGYNEQFF. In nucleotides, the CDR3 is TGCAGTGTTATGGCTAGCGGATACAATGAGCAGTTCTTC.

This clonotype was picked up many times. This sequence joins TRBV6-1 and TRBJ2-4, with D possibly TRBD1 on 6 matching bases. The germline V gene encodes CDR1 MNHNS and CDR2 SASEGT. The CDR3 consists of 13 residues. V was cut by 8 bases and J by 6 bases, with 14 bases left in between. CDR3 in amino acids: CASSKGEPNIQYF. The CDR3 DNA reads TGTGCCAGCTCCAAGGGGGAACCAAACATTCAGTACTTC.